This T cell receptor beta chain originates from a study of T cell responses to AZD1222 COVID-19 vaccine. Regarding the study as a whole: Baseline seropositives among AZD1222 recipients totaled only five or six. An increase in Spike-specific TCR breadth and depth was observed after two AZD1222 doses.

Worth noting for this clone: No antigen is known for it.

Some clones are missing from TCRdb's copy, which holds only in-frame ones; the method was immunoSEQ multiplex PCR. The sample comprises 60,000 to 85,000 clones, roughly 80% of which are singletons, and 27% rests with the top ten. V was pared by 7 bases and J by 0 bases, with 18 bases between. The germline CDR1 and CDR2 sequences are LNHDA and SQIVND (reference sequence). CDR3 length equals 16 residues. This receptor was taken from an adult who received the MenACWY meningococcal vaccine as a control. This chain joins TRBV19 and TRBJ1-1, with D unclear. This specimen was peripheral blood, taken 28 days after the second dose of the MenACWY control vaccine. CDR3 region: CASKETNDWVNTEAFF. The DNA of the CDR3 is TGTGCCAGTAAGGAAACTAATGACTGGGTGAACACTGAAGCTTTCTTT.